The clone carrying this T cell receptor (beta chain) was observed a handful of times. Its specificity is not known. Primers used in a second PCR of roughly 6 to 11 cycles were a sample-barcoded 5' primer and a J-beta primer mix. Through a template-switch adaptor with 12 random nucleotides, each cDNA molecule received a tag. A single record per CDR3 protein comes from TCRdb applying MiXCR to the 5' RACE reads. The sample records roughly 720,000 distinct CDR3 sequences, approximately 55% being singletons. Total RNA was isolated from each sample in quantities of at least 5 micrograms. Germline V lookup: CDR1 SGHRS, CDR2 YFSETQ. With 4 bases removed from V and 2 bases from J, the gap between germline ends came to 12 bases. The CDR3 runs to 14 residues. The record originates from a study of blood T cells in healthy people across ages. Whole-study results and caveats: It was not possible, with unsorted PBMCs, to conclusively compare naive and antigen-experienced cells. The study found more naive CD4+ cells and higher diversity in long-lived than aged donors.

This chain links TRBV5-1 with TRBJ2-5; either TRBD1 or TRBD2 may supply D (5 bases each). Input material: blood. This clonotype was obtained from an older man in good health. CDR3: CASSGGRLQETQYF. DNA of the CDR3: TGCGCCAGCAGCGGGGGACGGTTACAAGAGACCCAGTACTTC.